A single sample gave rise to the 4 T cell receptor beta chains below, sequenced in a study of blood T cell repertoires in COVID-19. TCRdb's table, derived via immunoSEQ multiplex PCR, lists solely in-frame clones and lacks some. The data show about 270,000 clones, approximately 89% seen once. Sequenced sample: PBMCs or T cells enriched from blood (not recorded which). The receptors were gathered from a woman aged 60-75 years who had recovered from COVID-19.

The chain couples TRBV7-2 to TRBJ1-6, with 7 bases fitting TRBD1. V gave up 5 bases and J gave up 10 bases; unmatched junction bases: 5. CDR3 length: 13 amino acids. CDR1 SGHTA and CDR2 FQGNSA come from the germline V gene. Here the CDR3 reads CASSQQGTSPLHF. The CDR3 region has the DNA TGTGCCAGCAGCCAACAGGGGACCTCACCCCTCCACTTT.

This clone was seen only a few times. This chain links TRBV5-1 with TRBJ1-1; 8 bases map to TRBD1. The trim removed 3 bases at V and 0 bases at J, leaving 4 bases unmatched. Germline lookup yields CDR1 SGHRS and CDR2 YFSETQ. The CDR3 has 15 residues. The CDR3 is CASSWGTGLNTEAFF. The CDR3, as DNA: TGCGCCAGCAGCTGGGGGACAGGTTTGAACACTGAAGCTTTCTTT. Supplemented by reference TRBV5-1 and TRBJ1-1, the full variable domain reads KAGVTQTPRYLIKTRGQQVTLSCSPISGHRSVSWYQQTPGQGLQFLFEYFSETQRNKGNFPGRFSGRQFSNSRSEMNVSTLELGDSALYLCASSWGTGLNTEAFFGQGTRLTVV.

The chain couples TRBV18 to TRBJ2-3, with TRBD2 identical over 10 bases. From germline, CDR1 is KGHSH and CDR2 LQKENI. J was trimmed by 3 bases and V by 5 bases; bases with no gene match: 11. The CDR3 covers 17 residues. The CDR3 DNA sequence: TGTGCCAGCTCATCCTCGGCTAGCGGGGGAGGGACAGATACGCAGTATTTT. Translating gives CASSSSASGGGTDTQYF.

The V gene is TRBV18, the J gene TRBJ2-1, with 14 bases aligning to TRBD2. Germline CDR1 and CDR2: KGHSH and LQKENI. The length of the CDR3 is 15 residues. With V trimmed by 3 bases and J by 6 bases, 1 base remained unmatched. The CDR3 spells CASSPTSGGANEQFF. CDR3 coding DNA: TGTGCCAGCTCACCGACTAGCGGGGGGGCCAATGAGCAGTTCTTC.